This paragraph covers one TCR beta chain sequence. Its antigen is not known. These data are taken from a study of beta chain features in type 1 diabetes. Across the whole study: Patients looked much like healthy donors when it came to age, gender and cell yields. Study-level findings and limits: Resolution of whether HLA type affects TCRB rearrangement was not achieved here.

Every isolated RNA sample was fully reverse transcribed, so sequencing captured expressed TCRB transcripts. Regulatory, naive and central memory T cell samples averaged around 3.9 million reads. Repertoires were generated with immunoSEQ multiplex PCR, while TCRdb's copy carries only in-frame clones and drops some. The data contain a few hundred thousand clones, less than 15% of them singletons. Between the trimmed V and J ends, which lost 0 bases and 1 base, there was a span of 11 bases. The CDR3 extends over 15 amino acids. The germline CDR1 and CDR2 sequences are SGDLS and YYNGEE. This chain uses TRBV9 with TRBJ2-7; D remains unclear. The sample comprised naive CD4+ T cells from blood. The TCR originated in a young woman in good health. The CDR3 loop is CASSVGFYESYEQYF. CDR3 in DNA: TGTGCCAGCAGCGTAGGCTTTTATGAGTCCTACGAGCAGTACTTC.